The rows below give T cell receptor beta chains drawn from one sample of a study of PD-L1 blockade in urothelial cancer. Assay used: immunoSEQ multiplex PCR; TCRdb lists only in-frame clones, some missing. The sample has around 100,000 clones, 91% seen once. This material consisted of PBMCs, taken around atezolizumab (anti-PD-L1) treatment. These receptor sequences come from a man aged 55 to 70 with urothelial cancer. Both conserved end residues are part of each CDR3. Each record gives: V gene, D gene, J gene, clone size, CDR3 DNA, CDR3 protein. A D gene is named only where the DNA matches it firmly. Clone size is not always given. Where it is, it says once, few, many or a class for expanded clones.

TRBV7-8	.	TRBJ2-5	few	TGTGCCAGCAGCTTAGGGAGGGGTGACAGTACAAGGAAGACCCAGTACTTC	CASSLGRGDSTRKTQYF
TRBV25-1	TRBD2	TRBJ2-2	.	TGTGCCAGCAGTGAAGCGGGAGAATCTGGCACCGGGGAGCTGTTTTTT	CASSEAGESGTGELFF
TRBV19	.	TRBJ1-1	.	TGTGCCAGTAGTCCTCAGGGGTCTGAAGCTTTCTTT	CASSPQGSEAFF
TRBV19	.	TRBJ1-2	.	TGTGCCAGCAATTCCAAGGGGGACACCAACTATGGCTACACCTTC	CASNSKGDTNYGYTF
TRBV4-1	TRBD1	TRBJ1-1	.	TGCGCCAGCAGCCACGGGACAGTGAACACTGAAGCTTTCTTT	CASSHGTVNTEAFF
TRBV2	TRBD1	TRBJ2-3	.	TGTGCCAGCAGGACAGGGGGGACAGATACGCAGTATTTT	CASRTGGTDTQYF
TRBV10-3	TRBD1	TRBJ2-5	.	TGTGCCATCAGTGAGTCTGGACAGGAAGAGACCCAGTACTTC	CAISESGQEETQYF
TRBV7-2	.	TRBJ1-4	.	TGTGCCAGCAGCTTAGCACAGGGCTATGAAAAACTGTTTTTT	CASSLAQGYEKLFF
TRBV5-1	TRBD2	TRBJ2-1	.	TGCGCCAGCAGCTCACAAGGACTAGCGGAGCAGTTCTTC	CASSSQGLAEQFF
TRBV30	TRBD1	TRBJ2-2	.	TGTGCCTGGAGTAGCGACAGGGGGGGACGAAACACCGGGGAGCTGTTTTTT	CAWSSDRGGRNTGELFF
TRBV7-3	.	TRBJ1-1	.	TGTGCCAGCAGCTTTGCTCCAGACACTGAAGCTTTCTTT	CASSFAPDTEAFF
TRBV30	TRBD2	TRBJ2-3	.	TGTGCCTGGAGTGCCAGCGGGGGCGTGGATACGCAGTATTTT	CAWSASGGVDTQYF
TRBV5-5	.	TRBJ2-5	few	TGTGCCAGCAGTCGGATCGGGGAGACCCAGTACTTC	CASSRIGETQYF
TRBV6-1	.	TRBJ2-1	.	TGTGCCAGCAGTGGAAACAGGGACAATGAGCAGTTCTTC	CASSGNRDNEQFF
TRBV10-3	.	TRBJ1-3	few	TGTGCCATCAGTGATGTGGACAGCCATAACTCTGGAAACACCATATATTTT	CAISDVDSHNSGNTIYF
TRBV7-2	TRBD2	TRBJ2-1	.	TGTGCCAGCAGCTTAGGGGCGGGAGGGAATGAGCAGTTCTTC	CASSLGAGGNEQFF
TRBV28	.	TRBJ1-4	.	TGTGCCAGCAGCCGACAGAATGAAAAACTGTTTTTT	CASSRQNEKLFF
TRBV19	TRBD1	TRBJ1-2	.	TGTGCCAGTAGTATTGGGACAGCCTATGGCTACACCTTC	CASSIGTAYGYTF
TRBV5-6	TRBD2	TRBJ2-1	.	TGTGCCAGCAGTACCCCTGGGACTAGCGGATACAATGAGCAGTTCTTC	CASSTPGTSGYNEQFF
TRBV11-3	.	TRBJ2-1	.	TGTGCCAGCAGCCCCCAGGTGCCCTTGGGCAATGAGCAGTTCTTC	CASSPQVPLGNEQFF
TRBV5-6	.	TRBJ1-4	.	TGTGCCAGCAGCAACTCAGGGGCTAATGAAAAACTGTTTTTT	CASSNSGANEKLFF
TRBV7-2	TRBD1	TRBJ1-2	.	TGTGCCAGCAGCTTAGCACAGGGGAACGGCTATGGCTACACCTTC	CASSLAQGNGYGYTF
TRBV30	.	TRBJ2-7	few	TGTGCCTGGAGTGCGGCCTACGAGCAGTACTTC	CAWSAAYEQYF
TRBV2	.	TRBJ1-2	.	TGTGCCAGTAAAGTTAGAGGGGAGGATTTGGTGCACACCTTC	CASKVRGEDLVHTF
TRBV5-1	TRBD1	TRBJ2-1	.	TGCGCCAGCAGCTTGGGGTCTGGGACAGGGGTCAATGAGCAGTTCTTC	CASSLGSGTGVNEQFF
TRBV5-5	TRBD1	TRBJ1-5	.	TGTGCCAGCAGCTGGACAGGGGGGAGCAATCAGCCCCAGCATTTT	CASSWTGGSNQPQHF
TRBV6-1	.	TRBJ1-2	.	TGTGCCAGCACCTCTGGACAAACTAACTATGGCTACACCTTC	CASTSGQTNYGYTF
TRBV28	.	TRBJ2-2	.	TGTGCCAGCAAAGCGGTTAGAAAAACCGGGGAGCTGTTTTTT	CASKAVRKTGELFF
TRBV18	.	TRBJ2-3	.	TGTGCCAGCTCACCACGGGGGGAACGCACAGATACGCAGTATTTT	CASSPRGERTDTQYF
TRBV9	.	TRBJ2-7	.	TGTGCCAGCAGCGACAGGGACTCCTACGAGCAGTACTTC	CASSDRDSYEQYF
TRBV7-9	TRBD2	TRBJ2-5	.	TGTGCCAGCAGCGTAGCTAGCGGGGGGACTCAAGAGACCCAGTACTTC	CASSVASGGTQETQYF
TRBV4-3	TRBD1	TRBJ1-2	.	TGCGCCAGCAGCCAATCCGGGACAGGGAACTATGGCTACACCTTC	CASSQSGTGNYGYTF
TRBV10-2	.	TRBJ1-2	.	TGCGCCAGCGCCCTAAACAAGGACAGCTCCTATGGCTACACCTTC	CASALNKDSSYGYTF
TRBV4-2	.	TRBJ2-6	.	TGTGCCAGCAGCCCAACAGGGCTCTCTGGGGCCAACGTCCTGACTTTC	CASSPTGLSGANVLTF
TRBV23-1	.	TRBJ1-1	.	TGCGCCAGCAGTGATACGGGACACCGAGACCGAAACACTGAAGCTTTCTTT	CASSDTGHRDRNTEAFF
TRBV2	.	TRBJ1-4	.	TGTGCCAGCACGCGGAACAGGGCTACTAATGAAAAACTGTTTTTT	CASTRNRATNEKLFF
TRBV15	TRBD1	TRBJ2-1	.	TGTGCCACGGGTGACAGGGGTTCCCCTTGGCTCTTC	CATGDRGSPWLF
TRBV2	.	TRBJ2-7	.	TGTGCCAGCAGCGACCCCCCCGGAGGGGTGTACGAGCAGTACTTC	CASSDPPGGVYEQYF
TRBV11-3	TRBD1	TRBJ2-2	.	TGTGCCAGCACTGCAGGGGGCACCGGGGAGCTGTTTTTT	CASTAGGTGELFF
TRBV7-3	.	TRBJ2-1	.	TGTGCCAGCAGCTTACTGGAGACGGGTGAGCAGTTCTTC	CASSLLETGEQFF
TRBV7-9	.	TRBJ1-3	.	TGTGCCAGCAGCTTCGGAGGTGTGGCTGGAAACACCATATATTTT	CASSFGGVAGNTIYF
TRBV13	.	TRBJ2-6	.	TGTGCCAGCAGCCATAGCGGTCGAAGCTCTGGGGCCAACGTCCTGACTTTC	CASSHSGRSSGANVLTF
TRBV2	.	TRBJ1-4	.	TGTGCCAGCAGCGGATCCGCAGGGGAACTTCCTAATGAAAAACTGTTTTTT	CASSGSAGELPNEKLFF
TRBV27	.	TRBJ2-7	.	TGTGCCACCCGAGGAGTCGGGGGCGAGCAGTACTTC	CATRGVGGEQYF
TRBV4-3	TRBD1	TRBJ1-1	.	TGCGCCAGCAGCCGATTTGAGGACAGGGTTGGGGCTTTCTTT	CASSRFEDRVGAFF
TRBV28	TRBD1	TRBJ1-4	.	TGTGCCAGCAGTTTACCCATTCAGGGGGGAGCTAATGAAAAACTGTTTTTT	CASSLPIQGGANEKLFF
TRBV5-5	TRBD2	TRBJ2-5	.	TGTGCCAGCAGCTTGTACAGCGGGGAACACCAAGAGACCCAGTACTTC	CASSLYSGEHQETQYF
TRBV10-3	.	TRBJ2-3	once	TGTGCCATCAGTGAGCGGACTGATAGCACAGATACGCAGTATTTT	CAISERTDSTDTQYF
TRBV12-2	.	TRBJ2-4	.	TGTGCAAGTCGCTTCTTTAGGACAGGGGAAAACATTCAGTACTTC	CASRFFRTGENIQYF
TRBV2	TRBD1	TRBJ1-4	.	TGTGCCAGCAGCCGGACAGGGGTGGGAGAAAAACTGTTTTTT	CASSRTGVGEKLFF
TRBV6-4	.	TRBJ2-1	few	TGTGCCAGGAAAACTGACGGACATTCCTACAATGAGCAGTTCTTC	CARKTDGHSYNEQFF
TRBV10-3	TRBD1	TRBJ2-5	.	TGTGCCATCAGTGAGTACCTCCCGGGACAGGGAGAGACCCAGTACTTC	CAISEYLPGQGETQYF
TRBV30	.	TRBJ1-1	.	TGTGCCTGGAATCCAGGGTTGGGCACTGAAGCTTTCTTT	CAWNPGLGTEAFF